This T cell receptor (beta chain) is from a study of identical twins. The study's findings and limits: Insertions were fewer in abundant cord blood beta clonotypes, whereas memory repertoires showed none of this pattern. A partial confounding effect on zero-insertion analyses could come from invariant MAIT and iNKT cells. The study reached conclusions through statistical analysis that was cross-sectional, not following the same donors.

All of the donors were Caucasians in good health. A remark on this clonotype: The antigen is unknown.

CDR1 MDHEN and CDR2 SYDVKM come from the germline V gene. CDR3 length equals 16 residues. Unmatched junction bases numbered 6, after V lost 1 base and J lost 0 bases. A single record per CDR3 protein comes from TCRdb applying MiXCR to the 5' RACE reads. The table shows some 1,600,000 distinct CDR3 sequences, with about 30% occurring only once. This sequence was found in a newborn girl in good health. The rearrangement uses TRBV28 and TRBJ2-7; 7 positions agree with TRBD1. Sequenced input: cord blood. CDR3 sequence (DNA): TGTGCCAGCAGTTTATCCGGACAGGCGAGCTCCTACGAGCAGTACTTC. It encodes CASSLSGQASSYEQYF.